The 10 T cell receptor beta chains below all came from one sample that was sequenced in a study of blood T cell repertoires in COVID-19. Method: immunoSEQ multiplex PCR; TCRdb's copy keeps in-frame clones and lacks some. The sample lists about 180,000 clones, about 90% seen once, with roughly 2.5% in the top ten. Source material: peripheral blood. These receptors were taken from a man in his forties with active or convalescent COVID-19.

The gene calls are TRBV27 and TRBJ2-2, with D maybe TRBD2 (5 bases). The CDR3 is 13 residues long. The V end lost 8 bases, the J end lost 2 bases, and 9 bases lay between the germline ends. The germline V gene has CDR1 MNHEY and CDR2 SMNVEV (reference sequence). In DNA form, the CDR3 reads TGTGCCAGCGGAGGCTACAACACCGGGGAGCTGTTTTTT. This translates into CASGGYNTGELFF.

The V gene is TRBV7-2, the J gene TRBJ2-7; 11 bases are shared with TRBD1. Germline loops: CDR1 SGHTA, CDR2 FQGNSA. J lost 6 bases, V lost 3 bases, and 4 bases had no gene match. The CDR3 runs 14 residues. The DNA for the CDR3 is TGTGCCAGCAGCTTCGGGACAGGGGGGAGCGAGCAGTACTTC. Encoded protein: CASSFGTGGSEQYF.

This sequence joins TRBV3-1 (or the pseudogene TRBV3-2) and TRBJ1-2; D unresolved. Germline-derived CDR1 and CDR2 are LGHDT and YNNKEL (reference sequence). The CDR3 sequence is 16 residues long. V was trimmed by 3 bases and J by 0 bases, leaving 14 bases between them. CDR3 DNA sequence: TGTGCCAGCAGCCAGGACGGACTAATACCTAACTATGGCTACACCTTC. Protein product: CASSQDGLIPNYGYTF.

This clone was seen more than once but under ten times. This chain joins TRBV27 and TRBJ2-7; D uncertain. The V end lost 6 bases, the J end lost 1 base, and 25 bases lay between the germline ends. Germline V lookup: CDR1 MNHEY, CDR2 SMNVEV (reference sequence). The CDR3 sequence is 18 residues long. The CDR3 DNA follows: TGTGCCAGCAGACTCCCTCACCCACTTGGGCCCAGGTCCTACGAGCAGTACTTC. Protein product: CASRLPHPLGPRSYEQYF.

V and J are TRBV7-8 and TRBJ2-3; possible D gene TRBD1, 5 bases. With 3 bases removed from V and 2 bases from J, the gap between germline ends came to 9 bases. The germline V gene has CDR1 SGHVS and CDR2 FQNEAQ. The CDR3 is 14 amino acids. CDR3 nucleotide sequence: TGTGCCAGCAGCTTCCTAGGGGTCACAGATACGCAGTATTTT. Its translation: CASSFLGVTDTQYF.

In nucleotides, the CDR3 is TGTGCCAGCAGGAGGGGGGGCTTGAACACTGAAGCTTTCTTT. Encoded protein: CASRRGGLNTEAFF. This rearrangement joins TRBV28 to TRBJ1-1; TRBD1 is a possible D gene (6 bases). V was shortened by 6 bases and J by 0 bases, with 11 bases between the two germline ends. The CDR3 extends over 14 amino acids. The germline V gene encodes CDR1 MDHEN and CDR2 SYDVKM.

The chain is built from TRBV25-1 and TRBJ1-1; D is ambiguous. Trimming took off 2 bases at V and 5 bases at J, with 9 bases between the two ends. Germline CDR1 MGHDK, CDR2 SYGVNS. CDR3 size: 13 residues. CDR3 region: CASSEQDRTEAFF. The CDR3 coding sequence is TGTGCCAGCAGTGAACAGGATCGGACTGAAGCTTTCTTT.

This sequence joins TRBV11-1 and TRBJ1-2, with D tentatively TRBD1 (5 bases). This CDR3 has 16 amino acids. Germline CDR1 is SGHAT and CDR2 is FQDESV (reference sequence). Trimming left V 5 bases short and J 4 bases short, with 20 bases between. In DNA, the CDR3 is TGTGCCAGCAGCCGCCGGTTGGAGGGGAGTTTCTATGGCTACACCTTC. Residues: CASSRRLEGSFYGYTF.

The chain has TRBV24-1 and TRBJ1-2; maybe TRBD1 (6 bases). Trimming took 8 bases from V and 0 from J, leaving 12 bases between them. This CDR3 is 14 amino acids long. Per germline, CDR1 KGHDR and CDR2 SFDVKD. The CDR3 DNA reads TGTGCCACCAACTCGACAGGTACTAACTATGGCTACACCTTC. This gives the protein CATNSTGTNYGYTF.

The V and J genes are TRBV29-1 and TRBJ2-3; the match to TRBD2 covers 11 bases. V lost 4 bases to trimming and J lost 5 bases; unmatched junction nucleotides: 5. Germline CDR1 reads SQVTM; CDR2 reads ANQGSEA. The CDR3 extends over 14 amino acids. Written as DNA, the CDR3 is TGCAGCGTTGCTAGCGGGGGGCAGAAAGATACGCAGTATTTT. Translating gives CSVASGGQKDTQYF.